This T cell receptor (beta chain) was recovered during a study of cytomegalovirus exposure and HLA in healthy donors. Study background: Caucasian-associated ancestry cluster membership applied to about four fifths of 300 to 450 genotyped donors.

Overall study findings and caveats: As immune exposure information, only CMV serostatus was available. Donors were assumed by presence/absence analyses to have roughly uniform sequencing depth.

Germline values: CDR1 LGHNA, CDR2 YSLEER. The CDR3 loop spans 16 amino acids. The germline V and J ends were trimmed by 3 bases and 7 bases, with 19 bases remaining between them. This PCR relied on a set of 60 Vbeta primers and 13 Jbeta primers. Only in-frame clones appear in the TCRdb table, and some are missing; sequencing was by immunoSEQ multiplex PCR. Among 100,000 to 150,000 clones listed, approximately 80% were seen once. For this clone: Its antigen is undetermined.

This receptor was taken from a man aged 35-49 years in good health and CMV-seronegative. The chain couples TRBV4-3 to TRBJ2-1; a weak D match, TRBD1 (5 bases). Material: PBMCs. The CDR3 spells CASSHSSSLQENEQFF. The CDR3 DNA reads TGCGCCAGCAGCCATAGTTCTTCCTTACAGGAGAATGAGCAGTTCTTC.